The 14 T cell receptor beta chains below all came from one sample that was sequenced in a study of shared clonotypes between healthy human individuals. Profiled with immunoSEQ multiplex PCR; TCRdb holds only in-frame clones, not every one. Of over 2,000,000 clones listed, just over 90% are singletons. Positively selected for CCR7, the CD45RO-negative cells used as naive CD8 cells excluded terminally differentiated effector memory CD45RA+ cells. Sequencing was carried out using naive CD8+ T cells from PBMCs. These receptors were obtained from a man in his late teens or twenties in good health. Some clones in this sample may be carry-over from other donors' samples.

The chain links TRBV19 to TRBJ2-6, with D possibly matching TRBD1 (5 bases). V was pared by 6 bases and J by 0 bases, with 9 bases between. Germline CDR1 is LNHDA and CDR2 is SQIVND (reference sequence). The CDR3 consists of 15 residues. The CDR3 loop is CASSPTGSGANVLTF. CDR3 nucleotides: TGTGCCAGTAGCCCCACAGGCTCTGGGGCCAACGTCCTGACTTTC.

In this sample, this clone turned up a few times. DNA of the CDR3: TGTGCCAGTACCATAGATAATCAGCCCCAGCATTTT. Residues: CASTIDNQPQHF. The chain employs TRBV19 and TRBJ1-5, with unresolved D. The CDR3 covers 12 residues. The V and J ends lost 7 bases and 4 bases respectively, with 8 bases between them. The germline V gene has CDR1 LNHDA and CDR2 SQIVND (reference sequence). The full variable domain, its missing parts supplied by reference TRBV19 and TRBJ1-5, is DGGITQSPKYLFRKEGQNVTLSCEQNLNHDAMYWYRQDPGQGLRLIYYSQIVNDFQKGDIAEGYSVSREKKESFPLTVTSAQKNPTAFYLCASTIDNQPQHFGDGTRLSIL.

This chain joins TRBV15 and TRBJ2-7, with 10 bases matching TRBD2. Looked up from germline, CDR1 is LNHNV and CDR2 is YYDKDF (reference sequence). With 5 bases clipped from V and 3 bases from J, the junction kept 4 bases outside the gene matches. The CDR3 runs to 14 residues. The CDR3 bases are TGTGCCACCAGCGTTCCTAGCGGGAGCTACGAGCAGTACTTC. This translates into CATSVPSGSYEQYF.

This clone is a singleton in its sample. The chain uses TRBV6-1 and TRBJ1-4; TRBD1 is a possible D gene (6 bases). Trimming pared 2 bases from V and 3 bases from J, leaving 10 bases between. Germline V lookup: CDR1 MNHNS, CDR2 SASEGT. CDR3 length: 15 residues. The CDR3 protein is CASSELTGSNEKLFF. For the CDR3, the DNA is TGTGCCAGCAGTGAACTAACAGGGTCTAATGAAAAACTGTTTTTT.

The chain has TRBV7-9 and TRBJ1-2; perhaps TRBD1 as D (5 bases). This CDR3 has 14 residues. The V gene's germline CDR1 is SEHNR and CDR2 FQNEAQ (reference sequence). Trimming took off 5 bases at V and 2 bases at J, with 12 bases between the two ends. CDR3 bases: TGTGCCAGCAGCGCAACAGGAACCAACTATGGCTACACCTTC. It encodes CASSATGTNYGYTF.

V is TRBV7-9 and J is TRBJ2-1, with TRBD1 matching over 10 bases. The CDR3 is 15 residues long. The germline CDR1 and CDR2 sequences are SEHNR and FQNEAQ (reference sequence). With V trimmed by 5 bases and J by 8 bases, 9 bases remained unmatched. The CDR3 bases are TGTGCCAGCAGCCTATCTCCCGGGACAGGGGATGAGCAGTTCTTC. This encodes CASSLSPGTGDEQFF. The whole variable domain, filled in from reference TRBV7-9 and TRBJ2-1, reads DTGVSQNPRHKITKRGQNVTFRCDPISEHNRLYWYRQTLGQGPEFLTYFQNEAQLEKSRLLSDRFSAERPKGSFSTLEIQRTEQGDSAMYLCASSLSPGTGDEQFFGPGTRLTVL.

This chain joins TRBV30 and TRBJ2-7; TRBD1 matches at 7 bases. The length of the CDR3 is 12 residues. The ends lost 7 bases at V and 7 bases at J; junction bases unmatched: 10. Germline V gene lookup returns CDR1 GTSNPN and CDR2 SVGIG (reference sequence). As DNA, the CDR3 is TGTGCCTTAGACAGGGAGTCGGGGGAGCAGTACTTC. This gives the protein CALDRESGEQYF.

The chain couples TRBV21-1 to TRBJ1-5; the table assigns TRBD1, which was not confirmed against the DNA. TRBV21-1 is a recognized pseudogene. This CDR3 is built from 17 residues. The DNA for the CDR3 is TGTGCCAGCAGCAAGGACACACAGGGGGCGCGGAATCAGCCCCAGCATTTT. Translation gives CASSKDTQGARNQPQHF.

This CDR3 reads CASNGFGYGYTF. As DNA, the CDR3 is TGCGCCAGCAACGGGTTCGGTTATGGCTACACCTTC. The chain carries TRBV5-1 and TRBJ1-2; D is unresolved. This CDR3 spans 12 amino acids. V lost 6 bases to trimming and J lost 5 bases, with 11 bases between them. Germline assignment: CDR1 SGHRS and CDR2 YFSETQ.

V usage is TRBV28 and J usage is TRBJ2-2; perhaps TRBD2 as D (5 bases). This CDR3 has 16 amino acids. Germline V gene lookup returns CDR1 MDHEN and CDR2 SYDVKM. V shed 6 bases and J shed 0 bases, with 14 bases lying between them. CDR3 protein: CASSPLEGANTGELFF. The CDR3 region has the DNA TGTGCCAGCAGCCCGTTAGAGGGTGCGAACACCGGGGAGCTGTTTTTT.

V gene TRBV27 combines with J gene TRBJ2-1; D remains unclear. With 6 bases removed from V and 2 bases from J, the gap between germline ends came to 8 bases. The CDR3 extends over 13 amino acids. Germline-derived CDR1 and CDR2 are MNHEY and SMNVEV (reference sequence). The CDR3 sequence is CASSRLTYNEQFF. The CDR3 DNA is TGTGCCAGCAGCCGATTAACCTACAATGAGCAGTTCTTC.

V gene TRBV27 combines with J gene TRBJ2-2; D is uncertain. The V end lost 2 bases, the J end lost 6 bases, and 10 bases lay between the germline ends. Germline V gene sequence: CDR1 MNHEY, CDR2 SMNVEV (reference sequence). The CDR3 sequence is 14 residues long. The CDR3 is CASSLIFRAGELFF. Written as DNA, the CDR3 is TGTGCCAGCAGTTTAATTTTCCGCGCCGGGGAGCTGTTTTTT.

The chain joins TRBV9 to TRBJ2-1, with TRBD1 matching 10 bases. The V gene end was trimmed by 3 bases and the J gene end by 5 bases; junction bases not matched to a gene: 5. The CDR3 length is 15 residues. Per germline, CDR1 SGDLS and CDR2 YYNGEE. CDR3 in amino acids: CASSAGTGVDNEQFF. CDR3 nucleotide sequence: TGTGCCAGCAGCGCCGGGACAGGGGTCGACAATGAGCAGTTCTTC.

The chain joins TRBV6-1 to TRBJ2-7, with D perhaps being TRBD1 or TRBD2 (5 bases each). Trimming took 4 bases from V and 0 from J, leaving 16 bases between them. Germline V CDR1 and CDR2: MNHNS, SASEGT. There are 16 residues in the CDR3. Here the CDR3 DNA reads TGTGCCAGCAGTGCCACGGGACCCCTGTCCTCCTACGAGCAGTACTTC. Amino acids: CASSATGPLSSYEQYF.